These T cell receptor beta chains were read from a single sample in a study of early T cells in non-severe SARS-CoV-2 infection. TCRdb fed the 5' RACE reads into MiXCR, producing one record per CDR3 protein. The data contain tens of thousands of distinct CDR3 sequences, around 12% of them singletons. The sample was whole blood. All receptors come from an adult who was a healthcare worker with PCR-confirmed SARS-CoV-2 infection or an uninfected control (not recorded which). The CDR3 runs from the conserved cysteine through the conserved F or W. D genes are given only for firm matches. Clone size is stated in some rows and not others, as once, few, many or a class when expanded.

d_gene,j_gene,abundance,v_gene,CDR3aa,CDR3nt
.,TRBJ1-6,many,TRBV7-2,CASNRQPNSPLHF,TGTGCCAGCAACAGACAGCCTAATTCACCCCTCCATTTT
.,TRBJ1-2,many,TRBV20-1,CSSPRPNYGYTF,TGCAGCTCCCCGAGACCCAACTATGGCTACACCTTC
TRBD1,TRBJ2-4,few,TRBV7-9,CASSSGQGRENIQYF,TGTGCCAGCAGCTCCGGACAGGGGAGGGAAAACATTCAGTACTTC
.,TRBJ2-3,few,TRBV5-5,CASDLVPGSDTQYF,TGTGCCAGTGACTTAGTCCCGGGTTCAGATACGCAGTATTTT
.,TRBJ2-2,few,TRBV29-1,CSVDAAGANTGELFF,TGCAGCGTTGACGCAGCGGGCGCGAACACCGGGGAGCTGTTTTTT
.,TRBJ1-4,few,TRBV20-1,CSAGGAATNEKLFF,TGCAGTGCTGGGGGGGCTGCAACTAATGAAAAACTGTTTTTT
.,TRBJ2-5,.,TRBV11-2,CASSFHPRAETQYF,TGTGCCAGCAGCTTTCATCCTAGAGCTGAGACCCAGTACTTC
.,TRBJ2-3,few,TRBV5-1,CASSSGNADTQYF,TGCGCCAGCAGCTCGGGAAACGCAGATACGCAGTATTTT
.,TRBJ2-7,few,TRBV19,CASSFGTGTYEQYF,TGTGCCAGTAGTTTTGGGACGGGGACCTACGAGCAGTACTTC
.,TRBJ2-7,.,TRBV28,CASSHLKGSSYEQYF,TGTGCCAGCAGCCACCTCAAGGGGAGCTCCTACGAGCAGTACTTC
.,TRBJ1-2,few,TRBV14,CASSPPGRDGYTF,TGTGCCAGCAGCCCTCCGGGGAGGGATGGCTACACCTTC
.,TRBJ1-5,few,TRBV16,CASSHLQGNQPQHF,TGTGCCAGCAGCCATCTACAGGGAAATCAGCCCCAGCATTTT
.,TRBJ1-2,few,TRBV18,CASSPTTGHDGYTF,TGTGCCAGCTCACCAACAACAGGACACGATGGCTACACCTTC
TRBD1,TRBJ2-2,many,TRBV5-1,CASRPGGRTGELFF,TGCGCCAGCAGGCCAGGGGGCCGGACCGGGGAGCTGTTTTTT
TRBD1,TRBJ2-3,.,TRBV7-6,CASSVGPGQGGPDTQYF,TGTGCCAGCAGCGTAGGACCGGGACAGGGAGGCCCAGATACGCAGTATTTT
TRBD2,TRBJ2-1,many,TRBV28,CASSFVAGTNEQFF,TGTGCCAGCAGTTTTGTAGCGGGTACCAATGAGCAGTTCTTC
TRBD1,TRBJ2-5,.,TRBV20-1,CSARAWTGVETQYF,TGCAGTGCTAGAGCCTGGACAGGGGTAGAGACCCAGTACTTC
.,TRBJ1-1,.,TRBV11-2,CASSLPGWRVNTEAFF,TGTGCCAGCAGCTTACCAGGGTGGAGGGTGAACACTGAAGCTTTCTTT
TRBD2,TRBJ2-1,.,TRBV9,CASSVTASGMNEQFF,TGTGCCAGCAGCGTTACGGCTAGCGGGATGAATGAGCAGTTCTTC
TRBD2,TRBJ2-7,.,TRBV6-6,CASRTSGGAYEQYF,TGTGCCAGCAGGACTAGCGGTGGAGCCTACGAGCAGTACTTC
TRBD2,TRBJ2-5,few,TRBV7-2,CASSLMSGGQETQYF,TGTGCCAGCAGCTTAATGTCGGGAGGGCAAGAGACCCAGTACTTC
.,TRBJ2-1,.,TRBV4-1,CASSLIRAGFEQFF,TGCGCCAGCAGCCTCATAAGGGCGGGATTTGAGCAGTTCTTC
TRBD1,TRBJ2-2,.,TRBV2,CASKTQGARTGELFF,TGTGCCAGCAAAACACAGGGGGCCCGTACCGGGGAGCTGTTTTTT
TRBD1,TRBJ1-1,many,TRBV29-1,CSVEAQGASEAFF,TGCAGCGTTGAAGCCCAGGGGGCGTCTGAAGCTTTCTTT
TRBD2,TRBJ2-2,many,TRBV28,CASSFIAGGPEGELFF,TGTGCCAGCAGTTTCATAGCGGGAGGGCCGGAAGGGGAGCTGTTTTTT
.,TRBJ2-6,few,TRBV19,CASTMTRRFAPSGANVLTF,TGTGCCAGTACCATGACCCGTCGATTCGCCCCCTCTGGGGCCAACGTCCTGACTTTC
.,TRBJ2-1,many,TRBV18,CASSPNPGVGDYNEQFF,TGTGCCAGCTCACCGAATCCGGGAGTGGGGGATTACAATGAGCAGTTCTTC
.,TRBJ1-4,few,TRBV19,CASSMGNGVEKLFF,TGTGCCAGTAGTATGGGGAACGGCGTGGAAAAACTGTTTTTT
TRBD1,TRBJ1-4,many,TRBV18,CASSGQGNEKLFF,TGTGCCAGCTCAGGACAGGGGAATGAAAAACTGTTTTTT
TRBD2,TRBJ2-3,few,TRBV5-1,CASSSGLANTDTQYF,TGCGCCAGCAGCTCGGGACTAGCGAACACAGATACGCAGTATTTT
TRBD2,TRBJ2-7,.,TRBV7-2,CASSPSSGSFSEQYF,TGTGCCAGCAGCCCTTCTAGCGGGAGTTTCTCCGAGCAGTACTTC
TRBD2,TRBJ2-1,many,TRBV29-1,CSITSGIEFF,TGCAGCATTACTAGCGGGATTGAGTTCTTC
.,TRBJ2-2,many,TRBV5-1,CASSLGSPVATGELFF,TGCGCCAGCAGCCTGGGAAGTCCTGTTGCCACCGGGGAGCTGTTTTTT
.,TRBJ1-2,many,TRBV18,CASSQGDHYGYTF,TGTGCCAGCTCACAGGGGGATCACTATGGCTACACCTTC